One sample yielded the 25 T cell receptor beta chains listed below, sequenced in a study of blood T cell repertoires in COVID-19. Assay used: immunoSEQ multiplex PCR; TCRdb lists only in-frame clones, some missing. The table lists 200,000 to 300,000 clones, approximately 84% of them singletons. The material sequenced was peripheral blood. These TCRs come from a woman aged 30 to 39 who had recovered from COVID-19.

The chain is built from TRBV4-1 and TRBJ1-1, with TRBD1 matching 7 bases. CDR1 MGHRA and CDR2 YSYEKL come from the germline V gene. This CDR3 is 19 amino acids long. The junction had 15 bases not matched to a gene; V was cut back by 1 base and J by 1 base. The CDR3 DNA reads TGCGCCAGCAGCCAAGGTGTCGTTTTGTCAGGGGGGACGAACACTGAAGCTTTCTTT. Translating gives CASSQGVVLSGGTNTEAFF.

This sequence joins TRBV27 and TRBJ1-4; 8 bases fit TRBD1. V dropped 6 bases and J dropped 3; count of bases not matched to a gene: 3. CDR1 is MNHEY and CDR2 is SMNVEV in the germline V gene (reference sequence). The CDR3 has 14 residues. The CDR3, as DNA: TGTGCCAGCAGCTTGACAGGGGCTAATGAAAAACTGTTTTTT. It specifies CASSLTGANEKLFF.

This chain joins TRBV11-1 and TRBJ1-5; 9 bases align to TRBD1. The CDR3 consists of 14 residues. Unmatched junction bases numbered 5, after V lost 5 bases and J lost 6 bases. The germline gives CDR1 SGHAT, CDR2 FQDESV (reference sequence). The CDR3 sequence is CASSEGQGGQPQHF. The CDR3 nucleotides are TGTGCCAGCAGCGAGGGACAGGGAGGTCAGCCCCAGCATTTT.

This sequence joins TRBV6-1 and TRBJ2-1, with 8 bases fitting TRBD1. Germline CDR1 and CDR2: MNHNS and SASEGT. The CDR3 loop spans 14 amino acids. The V segment lost 3 bases and the J segment 6 bases; nucleotides outside the gene matches: 4. The CDR3 bases are TGTGCCAGCAGTGATAACAGGGGGATCAATGAGCAGTTCTTC. This gives the protein CASSDNRGINEQFF.

The V call is TRBV30, the J call TRBJ2-7; TRBD1 might be the D (6 bases). CDR3 length: 14 amino acids. CDR1 and CDR2 (germline): GTSNPN, SVGIG (reference sequence). V lost 2 bases and J 3 bases, leaving 14 bases between the germline ends. CDR3 loop: CAWSKGAGDYEQYF. CDR3 nucleotides: TGTGCCTGGAGTAAAGGGGCAGGGGACTACGAGCAGTACTTC.

V gene TRBV18 combines with J gene TRBJ1-4, with D perhaps matching TRBD1 (6 bases). The germline CDR1 and CDR2 sequences are KGHSH and LQKENI. The ends were cut back, 3 bases at V and 8 bases at J, with 19 bases in the middle. CDR3 length: 16 amino acids. CDR3 coding DNA: TGTGCCAGCTCACCGAACAGGGTGGGGACCCTAGAAAAACTGTTTTTT. Translation gives CASSPNRVGTLEKLFF.

The genes are TRBV27 and TRBJ1-2, with 9 bases matching TRBD1. CDR1 is MNHEY, CDR2 SMNVEV, per germline (reference sequence). The CDR3 sequence is 13 residues long. V was clipped by 8 bases and J by 2 bases; unmatched bases: 3. The CDR3 spells CASGTGNNYGYTF. CDR3 coding DNA: TGTGCCAGCGGGACAGGGAACAACTATGGCTACACCTTC.

Of note for this clone: At one of its ends the junction is not consistent with the germline gene, which may arise from a read error. The CDR3 region has the DNA TGTGCCTCTACTTGGAGTTCTGCAAACACCATATATTTT. Protein sequence: CASTWSSANTIYF. The rearrangement links TRBV2 to TRBJ1-3; unclear D gene. The CDR3 is 13 amino acids. Germline CDR1 and CDR2: SNHLY and FYNNEI.

The chain combines TRBV25-1 with TRBJ1-2, with TRBD1 matching over 7 bases. CDR1 is MGHDK, CDR2 SYGVNS, per germline. Trimming cost V 2 bases and J 7 bases; bases outside gene matches: 4. The CDR3 has 13 residues. The CDR3: CASSERTGRGYTF. The CDR3 DNA sequence: TGTGCCAGCAGTGAAAGGACAGGACGTGGCTACACCTTC.

This clone was counted only a few times. V usage is TRBV5-6 and J usage is TRBJ2-2, with 7 nucleotides matching TRBD2. Germline V gives CDR1 SGHDT, CDR2 YYEEEE. CDR3 length: 16 residues. After removal of 0 bases from V and 1 base from J, the junction contained 3 bases not matched to a gene. CDR3 protein: CASSLGSSGNTGELFF. CDR3 coding DNA: TGTGCCAGCAGCTTGGGGTCTAGCGGGAACACCGGGGAGCTGTTTTTT.

The chain joins TRBV18 to TRBJ2-7, with TRBD1 matching 7 bases. The germline gives CDR1 KGHSH, CDR2 LQKENI. CDR3 length: 15 amino acids. V dropped 2 bases and J dropped 1; count of bases not matched to a gene: 5. The CDR3 region is CASSPNRGKSYEQYF. The DNA of the CDR3 is TGTGCCAGCTCACCAAACAGGGGAAAATCCTACGAGCAGTACTTC.

The CDR3 reads CASSPLGTTIGAFF. CDR3 sequence (DNA): TGTGCCAGCTCACCACTCGGTACTACAATTGGGGCTTTCTTT. The chain joins TRBV18 to TRBJ1-1; D call uncertain. V dropped 1 base and J dropped 11 bases, with 17 bases sitting between them. The CDR3 is 14 residues long. In germline, CDR1 is KGHSH, CDR2 LQKENI.

V is TRBV6-1 and J is TRBJ2-7, with no clear D. This CDR3 has 13 residues. V lost 1 base, J lost 3 bases, and 7 bases lay in between. Looked up from germline, CDR1 is MNHNS and CDR2 is SASEGT. CDR3 in amino acids: CASSEGHGYEQYF. For the CDR3, the DNA is TGTGCCAGCAGTGAAGGACACGGCTACGAGCAGTACTTC.

The rearrangement uses TRBV4-1 and TRBJ1-2, with a tentative D call TRBD1 (6 bases). The V gene's germline CDR1 is MGHRA and CDR2 YSYEKL. There are 18 residues in the CDR3. V was trimmed by 1 base and J by 2 bases, leaving 20 bases between them. The CDR3 DNA is TGCGCCAGCAGCCAAGGGATCGGTGCACAGGGCGAGAACTATGGCTACACCTTC. Its translation: CASSQGIGAQGENYGYTF.

The V and J genes are TRBV5-1 and TRBJ1-2; tentatively, D is TRBD1 (6 bases). The V and J ends lost 1 base and 5 bases respectively, with 15 bases between them. Germline V gives CDR1 SGHRS, CDR2 YFSETQ. The CDR3 has 15 residues. The CDR3 nucleotides are TGCGCCAGCAGCTTGTTCGGGGGGCAAGGGTATGGCTACACCTTC. Protein product: CASSLFGGQGYGYTF.

The V gene is TRBV4-3, the J gene TRBJ1-2; 7 bases line up with TRBD1. From germline, CDR1 is LGHNA and CDR2 YSLEER. The CDR3 runs to 17 residues. Trimming removed 0 bases from V and 3 bases from J; junction bases left unmatched: 10. In nucleotides, the CDR3 is TGCGCCAGCAGCCAAGACTTCGACAGGGCCCTACACTATGGCTACACCTTC. The encoded protein is CASSQDFDRALHYGYTF.

The rearrangement joins TRBV6-6 to TRBJ2-1, with 13 bases fitting TRBD2. Per germline, CDR1 MNHNY and CDR2 SVGAGI (reference sequence). J lost 4 bases, V lost 5 bases, and 2 bases had no gene match. The CDR3 is 15 amino acids. The DNA for the CDR3 is TGTGCCAGCAGTAGGACTAGCGGGGGTTACAATGAGCAGTTCTTC. Amino acid sequence: CASSRTSGGYNEQFF.

A single count supports this clone. The chain couples TRBV5-6 to TRBJ1-5; possible D gene TRBD1, 6 bases. Germline V gene lookup returns CDR1 SGHDT and CDR2 YYEEEE. The CDR3 runs 16 residues. Trimming stripped 3 bases from V and 7 bases from J, with 20 bases between. The CDR3 DNA sequence: TGTGCCAGCAGCTCCCGAGCCCAGGGACACCCCCAGCCCCAGCATTTT. Translating gives CASSSRAQGHPQPQHF.

This clone was observed a few times. The rearrangement uses TRBV13 and TRBJ1-2; 11 bases align to TRBD1. Germline CDR1 PRHDT, CDR2 FYEKMQ (reference sequence). Trimming removed 5 bases from V and 3 bases from J; junction bases left unmatched: 11. The CDR3 runs 17 residues. This CDR3 is CASSAVPGQGGDYGYTF. As DNA, the CDR3 is TGTGCCAGCAGCGCTGTCCCGGGACAGGGGGGGGACTATGGCTACACCTTC.

The CDR3 here is CASRRTGTYGYTF. CDR3 coding DNA: TGTGCCAGCAGGAGGACAGGGACCTATGGCTACACCTTC. The chain recombines TRBV25-1 with TRBJ1-2, with 8 positions matching TRBD1. From germline, CDR1 is MGHDK and CDR2 SYGVNS. CDR3 length: 13 amino acids. The ends lost 6 bases at V and 4 bases at J; junction bases unmatched: 4.

The chain links TRBV4-1 to TRBJ2-7; tentatively, D is TRBD1 (6 bases). With 0 bases removed from V and 3 bases from J, the gap between germline ends came to 9 bases. Germline CDR1 is MGHRA and CDR2 is YSYEKL. The CDR3 sequence is 14 residues long. The CDR3 here is CASSQDVRGYEQYF. The DNA of the CDR3 is TGCGCCAGCAGCCAAGACGTCAGGGGCTACGAGCAGTACTTC.

J is TRBJ1-5 and V is TRBV6-4; possible D gene TRBD1, 5 bases. Germline CDR1 is MRHNA and CDR2 is SNTAGT. This CDR3 spans 18 amino acids. V was trimmed by 4 bases and J by 0 bases, leaving 19 bases between them. The CDR3 coding sequence is TGTGCCAGCAGTGGCGTCAGGGTCTACGCTAATAGCAATCAGCCCCAGCATTTT. It codes for CASSGVRVYANSNQPQHF.

The V call is TRBV7-2, the J call TRBJ1-5; 12 bases agree with TRBD1. CDR1 SGHTA and CDR2 FQGNSA come from the germline V gene. The CDR3 covers 17 residues. V was pared by 3 bases and J by 6 bases, with 9 bases of the junction left unmatched. The CDR3 region is CASSFVPGQGAGQPQHF. The CDR3 DNA is TGTGCCAGCAGCTTCGTTCCGGGACAGGGGGCCGGTCAGCCCCAGCATTTT.

This clone was found a few times. This chain joins TRBV9 and TRBJ2-7; 10 nucleotides align to TRBD2. The germline gives CDR1 SGDLS, CDR2 YYNGEE. Germline trimming cut 4 bases from V and 5 bases from J; bases unmatched to any gene: 15. The CDR3 is 17 amino acids. CDR3 coding DNA: TGTGCCAGCAGCTTACACAGCGGGGGGGCTTCTTCCAACGAGCAGTACTTC. This sequence encodes CASSLHSGGASSNEQYF.

The chain recombines TRBV19 with TRBJ1-2; D is undetermined. CDR1 is LNHDA and CDR2 is SQIVND in the germline V gene (reference sequence). The CDR3 is made up of 15 amino acids. V was cut by 3 bases and J by 1 base, with 12 bases left in between. CDR3: CASSIHYDGNYGYTF. The CDR3 coding sequence is TGTGCCAGTAGTATCCACTACGACGGTAACTATGGCTACACCTTC.